The entry below gives a single TCR beta chain sequence along with its context. As handled by the study authors: The authors estimated nucleated cell counts from reference gene primer amplification. Using immunoSEQ multiplex PCR, the repertoire was profiled, and TCRdb retains in-frame clones only, with some absent. The DNA gave D and trimming, while V, J and clone size come from that table. The data show roughly 36,000 clones, roughly 84% seen once. This entry comes from a study of blood T cell repertoires in COVID-19. Looking at the study overall: Acute-phase and convalescent COVID-19 samples originated in the United States, Italy and Spain.

This sequence originates from a human donor in a cohort sampled during active COVID-19. Sample: peripheral blood.

The CDR3 sequence is CATSARTGGRDQETQYF. DNA of the CDR3: TGTGCCACCAGTGCTCGGACAGGGGGAAGAGATCAAGAGACCCAGTACTTC. V is TRBV24-1 and J is TRBJ2-5; TRBD1 matches 10 bases. CDR1 and CDR2 from the germline V gene are KGHDR and SFDVKD. The CDR3 consists of 17 residues. V was clipped by 5 bases and J by 2 bases; unmatched bases: 10.